These 22 T cell receptor beta chains were sequenced from one sample in a study of CD8 T cells in ankylosing spondylitis. TCRdb passed the 5' RACE reads through MiXCR, listing each CDR3 protein once. Of a few hundred thousand distinct CDR3 sequences in the sample, more than 9% were seen once. The specimen sequenced was blood, either unsorted or a sorted T cell fraction (not recorded which). The receptors were gathered from a female donor with ankylosing spondylitis or in good health (not recorded which).

This clonotype turned up a few times. The V gene is TRBV18, the J gene TRBJ2-7, with TRBD2 as a possible D gene (6 bases). This CDR3 has 15 amino acids. Germline CDR1 reads KGHSH; CDR2 reads LQKENI. Trimming took 0 bases from V and 1 from J, leaving 10 bases between them. The CDR3 DNA follows: TGTGCCAGCTCACCACCGGGCCGGGGGTCCTACGAGCAGTACTTC. This translates into CASSPPGRGSYEQYF. Supplemented by reference TRBV18 and TRBJ2-7, the full variable domain reads NAGVMQNPRHLVRRRGQEARLRCSPMKGHSHVYWYRQLPEEGLKFMVYLQKENIIDESGMPKERFSAEFPKEGPSILRIQQVVRGDSAAYFCASSPPGRGSYEQYFGPGTRLTVT.

This clonotype has at least ten counts. This sequence joins TRBV20-1 and TRBJ1-6, with D possibly TRBD1 on 6 matching bases. Germline V gene data show CDR1 as DFQATT and CDR2 as SNEGSKA (reference sequence). V lost 1 base to trimming and J lost 6 bases, with 19 bases between them. The CDR3 sequence is 17 residues long. The CDR3 sequence: CSARVGGRQPTNSPLHF. The CDR3 nucleotides read TGCAGTGCTAGAGTAGGGGGGAGGCAGCCAACTAATTCACCCCTCCACTTT.

This clonotype has just a few counts. V gene TRBV29-1 combines with J gene TRBJ1-2; D unclear. There are 12 residues in the CDR3. CDR1 and CDR2 from the germline V gene are SQVTM and ANQGSEA. Deletions cut 6 bases from V and 0 bases from J, with 8 bases between. CDR3 in amino acids: CSVDTANYGYTF. DNA of the CDR3: TGCAGCGTGGATACCGCTAACTATGGCTACACCTTC. The full variable domain, its missing parts supplied by reference TRBV29-1 and TRBJ1-2, is SAVISQKPSRDICQRGTSLTIQCQVDSQVTMMFWYRQQPGQSLTLIATANQGSEATYESGFVIDKFPISRPNLTFSTLTVSNMSPEDSSIYLCSVDTANYGYTFGSGTRLTVV.

The V call is TRBV7-2, the J call TRBJ2-7; TRBD1 matches 11 bases. The V gene end was trimmed by 9 bases and the J gene end by 4 bases; junction bases not matched to a gene: 8. There are 14 residues in the CDR3. Germline-derived CDR1 and CDR2 are SGHTA and FQGNSA. CDR3 region: CASHGQGALYEQYF. CDR3 nucleotide sequence: TGTGCCAGTCACGGACAGGGGGCTTTGTACGAGCAGTACTTC. Looking up the rest from reference TRBV7-2 and TRBJ2-7 gives the full variable domain: GAGVSQSPSNKVTEKGKDVELRCDPISGHTALYWYRQSLGQGLEFLIYFQGNSAPDKSGLPSDRFSAERTGGSVSTLTIQRTQQEDSAVYLCASHGQGALYEQYFGPGTRLTVT.

This rearrangement joins TRBV20-1 to TRBJ2-5; 8 positions agree with TRBD2. There are 11 residues in the CDR3. Per the germline V gene, CDR1 is DFQATT and CDR2 is SNEGSKA (reference sequence). Here the CDR3 reads CGASGLDSQYF. CDR3 DNA: TGCGGAGCTAGCGGGCTCGATAGCCAGTACTTC.

This chain links TRBV20-1 with TRBJ1-1; D is perhaps TRBD1 (5 bases). This CDR3 region has 12 residues. Per germline, CDR1 DFQATT and CDR2 SNEGSKA (reference sequence). V was shortened by 6 bases and J by 0 bases, with 8 bases between the two germline ends. The CDR3 DNA reads as TGCAGTGCCGGGGGGATGAACACTGAAGCTTTCTTT. Translated: CSAGGMNTEAFF.

This clonotype has at least ten counts. The genes are TRBV7-9 and TRBJ2-7, with D perhaps given as TRBD1 or TRBD2 (6 bases each). The germline gives CDR1 SEHNR, CDR2 FQNEAQ (reference sequence). With 5 bases removed from V and 5 bases from J, the gap between germline ends came to 16 bases. The CDR3 consists of 14 residues. Written as DNA, the CDR3 is TGTGCCAGCAGCCCCCGGGGGCGTGGGAACGAGCAGTACTTC. Its protein is CASSPRGRGNEQYF.

In this sample, this clonotype turned up many times. The chain has TRBV20-1 and TRBJ2-7, with D tentatively TRBD1 or TRBD2 (5 bases each). V gave up 6 bases and J gave up 0 bases, with 12 bases separating them. Germline loops: CDR1 DFQATT, CDR2 SNEGSKA (reference sequence). The CDR3 loop spans 13 amino acids. The CDR3 region has the DNA TGCAGTGCAGGGGCAGGGACCTCCTACGAGCAGTACTTC. Its protein product is CSAGAGTSYEQYF.

This clonotype turned up a few times. The CDR3 protein is CSARDLGAGGFTGELFF. The CDR3 DNA follows: TGCAGTGCTAGAGATCTCGGGGCGGGGGGTTTCACCGGGGAGCTGTTTTTT. The rearrangement links TRBV20-1 to TRBJ2-2; 8 bases agree with TRBD2. CDR3 length equals 17 residues. Looked up from germline, CDR1 is DFQATT and CDR2 is SNEGSKA (reference sequence). V trimming: 0 bases; J trimming: 4 bases; junction bases outside the gene matches: 10.

This clonotype appeared a few times. The chain combines TRBV28 with TRBJ1-2, with D possibly being TRBD1 (5 bases). Trimming took 9 bases from V and 2 from J, leaving 13 bases between them. The CDR3 sequence is 13 residues long. The V gene's germline CDR1 is MDHEN and CDR2 SYDVKM. CDR3 loop: CASRVWGNYGYTF. The CDR3 DNA reads as TGTGCCAGTCGTGTGTGGGGGAACTATGGCTACACCTTC.

This clonotype has only a few counts. The DNA for the CDR3 is TGTGCCAGCAGCCCCGGGGGGAGTACCACTGAAGCTTTCTTT. Translating it yields CASSPGGSTTEAFF. The gene calls are TRBV3-1 and TRBJ1-1, with D maybe TRBD1 (5 bases). Germline CDR1 LGHDT, CDR2 YNNKEL (reference sequence). The CDR3 loop spans 14 amino acids. The V and J ends lost 4 bases and 4 bases respectively, with 13 bases between them. Full variable domain (missing parts from reference TRBV3-1 and TRBJ1-1): DTAVSQTPKYLVTQMGNDKSIKCEQNLGHDTMYWYKQDSKKFLKIMFSYNNKELIINETVPNRFSPKSPDKAHLNLHINSLELGDSAVYFCASSPGGSTTEAFFGQGTRLTVV.

Worth noting for this clonotype: With a much larger clone just one base away, this may be a read error. The chain uses TRBV11-1 and TRBJ2-5, with D possibly TRBD2 on 6 matching bases. V was cut by 5 bases and J by 3 bases, with 10 bases left in between. CDR1 and CDR2 (germline): SGHAT, FQDESV (reference sequence). The length of the CDR3 is 13 residues. The CDR3 nucleotides read TGTGCCAGCAGCATAGTAGCGGAAGAGACCCAGTACTTC. Translating gives CASSIVAEETQYF. The whole variable domain, filled in from reference TRBV11-1 and TRBJ2-5, reads EAEVAQSPRYKITEKSQAVAFWCDPISGHATLYWYRQILGQGPELLVQFQDESVVDDSQLPKDRFSAERLKGVDSTLKIQPAELGDSAMYLCASSIVAEETQYFGPGTRLLVL.

The chain employs TRBV19 and TRBJ1-2, with D hard to call. CDR1 LNHDA and CDR2 SQIVND come from the germline V gene (reference sequence). Trimming shortened V by 5 bases and J by 2 bases, and 12 bases separated the two germline ends. CDR3 length: 14 residues. The CDR3 DNA is TGTGCCAGTAGTGTTTTGCGGCAGAACTATGGCTACACCTTC. This gives the protein CASSVLRQNYGYTF. The complete variable domain, with remaining parts taken from reference TRBV19 and TRBJ1-2, reads DGGITQSPKYLFRKEGQNVTLSCEQNLNHDAMYWYRQDPGQGLRLIYYSQIVNDFQKGDIAEGYSVSREKKESFPLTVTSAQKNPTAFYLCASSVLRQNYGYTFGSGTRLTVV.

Points on this clonotype: A single base separates this from a much larger clone, so it may be a read error. The CDR3 DNA reads as TGTGCCGGCAGACTTGGGCGGCACACAGATACGCAGTATTTT. Translating it yields CAGRLGRHTDTQYF. The V and J genes are TRBV27 and TRBJ2-3; D not certain. CDR3 length: 14 amino acids. The germline CDR1 and CDR2 sequences are MNHEY and SMNVEV (reference sequence).

This clonotype was recorded many times. The V and J genes are TRBV5-5 and TRBJ2-7, with TRBD1 matching over 8 bases. The CDR3 sequence is 18 residues long. Germline lookup yields CDR1 SGHKS and CDR2 YYEKEE (reference sequence). V shed 4 bases and J 0 bases; nucleotides not matched to a gene: 15. This chain's CDR3 is CASSGPRVLDRDSYEQYF. The CDR3 bases are TGTGCCAGCAGCGGGCCCCGAGTTCTGGACAGGGACTCCTACGAGCAGTACTTC.

This clonotype was detected many times. The chain employs TRBV12-3 or TRBV12-4 and TRBJ2-1, with 9 bases fitting TRBD1. The CDR3 totals 15 residues. Germline trimming cut 5 bases from V and 6 bases from J; bases unmatched to any gene: 8. The CDR3 coding sequence is TGTGCCAGCAGTCCGGACAGGGGAGGATTCAATGAGCAGTTCTTC. Amino acids: CASSPDRGGFNEQFF.

This clonotype was seen many times. This chain connects TRBV20-1 to TRBJ1-1; D may be TRBD1 (5 bases). CDR3 length: 14 residues. The germline V gene has CDR1 DFQATT and CDR2 SNEGSKA (reference sequence). Trimming shortened V by 5 bases and J by 2 bases, and 15 bases separated the two germline ends. CDR3 bases: TGCAGTGCTCTAAAACAGGAATTTAACACTGAAGCTTTCTTT. It is translated as CSALKQEFNTEAFF.

This sequence joins TRBV12-3 or TRBV12-4 and TRBJ2-5, with no clear D. The V end lost 6 bases, the J end lost 1 base, and 12 bases lay between the germline ends. This CDR3 is 14 amino acids long. CDR3 region: CASSRLGSQETQYF. The CDR3 coding sequence is TGTGCCAGCAGCCGTCTTGGCAGCCAAGAGACCCAGTACTTC.

This clonotype was recorded many times. The rearrangement uses TRBV12-3 or TRBV12-4 and TRBJ2-7; D possibly matches TRBD1 or TRBD2 (6 bases each). The CDR3 runs 15 residues. The V and J ends lost 7 bases and 1 base respectively, with 17 bases between them. CDR3 in DNA: TGTGCCAGCACCAACCCGGGGGCTGCTTCCTACGAGCAGTACTTC. Translated, it gives CASTNPGAASYEQYF.

This clonotype showed up many times. V gene TRBV7-2 combines with J gene TRBJ2-3; D gene unclear. Trimming stripped 3 bases from V and 3 bases from J, with 7 bases between. Germline assignment: CDR1 SGHTA and CDR2 FQGNSA. The CDR3 contains 13 residues. Here the CDR3 reads CASSFSYTDTQYF. The CDR3 DNA is TGTGCCAGCAGCTTCTCTTATACAGATACGCAGTATTTT.

This clonotype was observed a handful of times. V is TRBV4-1 and J is TRBJ1-5, with D uncertain. The CDR3 is made up of 15 amino acids. Deletions cut 6 bases from V and 2 bases from J, with 14 bases between. The germline V gene encodes CDR1 MGHRA and CDR2 YSYEKL. The CDR3 loop reads CASRLDVLGNQPQHF. For the CDR3, the DNA is TGCGCCAGCAGACTGGACGTGCTGGGCAATCAGCCCCAGCATTTT.

This clonotype was observed many times. The chain joins TRBV27 to TRBJ2-7, with 7 nucleotides matching TRBD2. V was pared by 5 bases and J by 5 bases, with 12 bases of the junction left unmatched. There are 15 residues in the CDR3. Germline CDR1 is MNHEY and CDR2 is SMNVEV (reference sequence). The CDR3 DNA is TGTGCCAGCAGTGCTCTGTGGCGGGAGACCCACGAGCAGTACTTC. This sequence encodes CASSALWRETHEQYF.